These 31 T cell receptor beta chains came from one sample sequenced in a study of shared clonotypes between healthy human individuals. The repertoire was sequenced with immunoSEQ multiplex PCR; TCRdb's copy has only in-frame clones and lacks some. The repertoire holds about 460,000 clones, more than 70% seen once, with around 12% in the top ten. The sample was PBMCs. Source of these receptors: a woman in her 40s in good health. Some clones in this sample may be carry-over from other donors' samples.

This clone occurred a few times. Mismatch with germline at one junction end may stem from a read error. In DNA, the CDR3 is TGTGCCAGCAGCCCAGGGACTAGCGGGAGGGTAAGGCACTTC. Its translation is CASSPGTSGRVRHF. The chain links TRBV28 to TRBJ2-7; 16 bases map to TRBD2. This CDR3 is built from 14 residues. Germline V gene sequence: CDR1 MDHEN, CDR2 SYDVKM.

V and J are TRBV6-5 and TRBJ2-7, with 11 positions matching TRBD2. The CDR3 contains 12 residues. The junction had 0 bases not matched to a gene; V was cut back by 8 bases and J by 3 bases. The V gene's germline CDR1 is MNHEY and CDR2 SVGAGI. The CDR3 loop is CASGTSGYEQYF. CDR3 DNA: TGTGCCAGCGGGACTAGCGGCTACGAGCAGTACTTC.

This clone was counted between two and nine times. This chain uses TRBV28 with TRBJ2-6; 8 nucleotides align to TRBD2. Looked up from germline, CDR1 is MDHEN and CDR2 is SYDVKM. There are 18 residues in the CDR3. V lost 2 bases to trimming and J lost 0 bases; unmatched junction nucleotides: 6. CDR3 sequence: CASSLGLAGFSGANVLTF. In DNA, the CDR3 is TGTGCCAGCAGTTTAGGCCTAGCGGGCTTCTCTGGGGCCAACGTCCTGACTTTC.

V is TRBV7-6 and J is TRBJ2-7, with 11 positions matching TRBD1. The junction had 6 bases not matched to a gene; V was cut back by 4 bases and J by 7 bases. This CDR3 is built from 14 residues. In germline, CDR1 is SGHVS, CDR2 FNYEAQ. CDR3 sequence reads: CASSSRTGGREQYF. As DNA, the CDR3 is TGTGCCAGCAGCTCCCGGACAGGGGGCCGGGAGCAGTACTTC.

The chain recombines TRBV30 with TRBJ2-7; D might be TRBD1 (6 bases). The CDR3 extends over 15 amino acids. The germline V gene has CDR1 GTSNPN and CDR2 SVGIG (reference sequence). V was pared by 3 bases and J by 1 base, with 16 bases between. CDR3 bases: TGTGCCTGGAGGGCAACAGGGCAGGTGTCCTACGAGCAGTACTTC. It encodes CAWRATGQVSYEQYF.

The genes are TRBV5-6 and TRBJ2-5; a possible D gene is TRBD2 (6 bases). The CDR3 loop spans 14 amino acids. Trimming stripped 3 bases from V and 4 bases from J, with 13 bases between. The germline gives CDR1 SGHDT, CDR2 YYEEEE. The CDR3 loop is CASSSTRGGETQYF. The CDR3 nucleotides read TGTGCCAGCAGCTCAACTAGGGGAGGAGAGACCCAGTACTTC.

This clone was counted a single time. The chain uses TRBV7-3 and TRBJ1-6; TRBD1 aligns across 11 bases. The V segment lost 4 bases and the J segment 0 bases; nucleotides outside the gene matches: 11. In germline, CDR1 is SGHTA, CDR2 FQGTGA. The CDR3 totals 20 residues. CDR3 region: CASSSQGAGTGGSYNSPLHF. The CDR3 DNA reads TGTGCCAGCAGCTCCCAAGGGGCCGGGACAGGGGGCTCCTATAATTCACCCCTCCACTTT. The full variable domain, completed using reference TRBV7-3 and TRBJ1-6, is GAGVSQTPSNKVTEKGKYVELRCDPISGHTALYWYRQSLGQGPEFLIYFQGTGAADDSGLPNDRFFAVRPEGSVSTLKIQRTERGDSAVYLCASSSQGAGTGGSYNSPLHFGNGTRLTVT.

The chain uses TRBV5-1 and TRBJ1-1; TRBD1 might be the D (5 bases). Germline CDR1 reads SGHRS; CDR2 reads YFSETQ. The CDR3 loop spans 16 amino acids. V shed 4 bases and J shed 1 base, with 17 bases lying between them. The CDR3 protein is CASSPRWGDPNTEAFF. The CDR3 DNA follows: TGCGCCAGCAGCCCCCGATGGGGGGACCCGAACACTGAAGCTTTCTTT. Together with reference TRBV5-1 and TRBJ1-1, the CDR3 gives the full variable domain: KAGVTQTPRYLIKTRGQQVTLSCSPISGHRSVSWYQQTPGQGLQFLFEYFSETQRNKGNFPGRFSGRQFSNSRSEMNVSTLELGDSALYLCASSPRWGDPNTEAFFGQGTRLTVV.

As for this clone: A far larger clone is just one base off, so this is likely a read error. This chain joins TRBV27 and TRBJ2-5; 11 bases line up with TRBD2. Germline lookup yields CDR1 MNHEY and CDR2 SMNVEV (reference sequence). V dropped 3 bases and J dropped 5; count of bases not matched to a gene: 11. The CDR3 length is 17 residues. CDR3 DNA sequence: TGTGCCAGCAGTTTGAGCAGTCTAGCGGGAGGCGGGGAGACCCAGTACTTC. This codes for CASSLSSLAGGGETQYF.

The V gene is TRBV28, the J gene TRBJ2-7; 9 bases line up with TRBD2. The CDR3 loop spans 16 amino acids. Germline V lookup: CDR1 MDHEN, CDR2 SYDVKM. Germline trimming cut 3 bases from V and 2 bases from J; bases unmatched to any gene: 8. The CDR3 is CASSFGAGGPTYEQYF. The CDR3 nucleotides are TGTGCCAGCAGTTTTGGGGCGGGAGGGCCAACCTACGAGCAGTACTTC.

As regards this clone: Other DNA sequences in this sample translate to the same CDR3. The chain links TRBV2 to TRBJ1-5, with D perhaps TRBD1 (5 bases). The germline gives CDR1 SNHLY, CDR2 FYNNEI. This CDR3 has 14 amino acids. Trimming shortened V by 3 bases and J by 0 bases, and 6 bases separated the two germline ends. The CDR3 region has the DNA TGTGCCAGCAGTGAGACAGATAGCAATCAGCCCCAGCATTTT. Amino acids: CASSETDSNQPQHF.

The rearrangement links TRBV28 to TRBJ2-7; possibly TRBD1 for D (5 bases). V was clipped by 2 bases and J by 2 bases, with 10 bases between them. There are 14 residues in the CDR3. CDR1 is MDHEN, CDR2 SYDVKM, per germline. CDR3 protein: CASSLAQETYEQYF. The DNA of the CDR3 is TGTGCCAGCAGTTTAGCACAGGAAACCTACGAGCAGTACTTC.

This clone was seen just once. The chain links TRBV7-3 to TRBJ2-7; 7 positions match TRBD2. Per germline, CDR1 SGHTA and CDR2 FQGTGA. Germline trimming cut 5 bases from V and 4 bases from J; bases unmatched to any gene: 8. The CDR3 has 14 residues. In DNA form, the CDR3 reads TGTGCCAGCAGCCCAACTAGCGAAACGTACGAGCAGTACTTC. This translates into CASSPTSETYEQYF.

The table lists this clone with a count of one. The V and J genes are TRBV30 and TRBJ1-5; D gene unclear. Germline V gene data show CDR1 as GTSNPN and CDR2 as SVGIG (reference sequence). The CDR3 loop spans 14 amino acids. The V and J ends lost 2 bases and 4 bases respectively, with 12 bases between them. The CDR3 loop reads CAWSFSTGNQPQHF. As DNA, the CDR3 is TGTGCCTGGAGTTTCTCGACCGGTAATCAGCCCCAGCATTTT.

The V gene is TRBV27, the J gene TRBJ2-7; 8 bases line up with TRBD1. Germline V CDR1 and CDR2: MNHEY, SMNVEV (reference sequence). V lost 0 bases, J lost 0 bases, and 7 bases stayed unmatched. The CDR3 length is 17 residues. The DNA of the CDR3 is TGTGCCAGCAGTTTATCCCCGGACAGGGCGATCTCCTACGAGCAGTACTTC. It yields the protein CASSLSPDRAISYEQYF.

J is TRBJ2-3 and V is TRBV4-1; 10 bases are a match to TRBD2. V was clipped by 1 base and J by 5 bases; unmatched bases: 9. Germline V gene sequence: CDR1 MGHRA, CDR2 YSYEKL. CDR3 size: 17 residues. The CDR3 DNA follows: TGCGCCAGCAGCCAAGTTGCCCCTAGCGGGAGTCTAGATACGCAGTATTTT. Encoded protein: CASSQVAPSGSLDTQYF.

Notes on this clone: This sample also contains other DNA sequences that code for the same CDR3. The chain couples TRBV18 to TRBJ2-7; no reliable D call. The CDR3 is made up of 13 amino acids. With 2 bases removed from V and 0 bases from J, the gap between germline ends came to 5 bases. CDR1 is KGHSH and CDR2 is LQKENI in the germline V gene. CDR3 protein: CASSPGSSYEQYF. CDR3 coding DNA: TGTGCCAGCTCACCAGGCAGCTCCTACGAGCAGTACTTC.

Concerning this clone itself: A read error likely explains this, since a far larger clone differs by one base. The sample contains more than one DNA sequence encoding this CDR3. The chain has TRBV5-1 and TRBJ2-5, with TRBD1 as a possible D gene (7 bases). V lost 4 bases to trimming and J lost 5 bases, with 24 bases between them. Germline values: CDR1 SGHRS, CDR2 YFSETQ. The CDR3 is 17 residues long. As DNA, the CDR3 is TGCGCCAGCAGCCCCGGCGGGCAGGGGGGCGTATGGGAGACCCAGTACTTC. Translated, it gives CASSPGGQGGVWETQYF.

Comments on this clone: Other DNA sequences in this sample translate to the same CDR3. This chain uses TRBV25-1 with TRBJ2-1, with a weak D call TRBD2 (5 bases). The V end lost 5 bases, the J end lost 4 bases, and 12 bases lay between the germline ends. CDR3 length equals 14 residues. The germline gives CDR1 MGHDK, CDR2 SYGVNS. The CDR3 is CASSLADSYNEQFF. In nucleotides, the CDR3 is TGTGCCAGCAGTTTGGCGGACTCGTACAATGAGCAGTTCTTC.

A note on this clone: A far larger clone lies a single base away; this is likely a read error. The gene calls are TRBV11-3 and TRBJ1-1; tentatively, D is TRBD1 (5 bases). This CDR3 contains 13 residues. Germline CDR1 is SGHNT and CDR2 is YENEEA. With 5 bases removed from V and 0 bases from J, the gap between germline ends came to 7 bases. Here the CDR3 DNA reads TGTGCCAGCAGCCCGACAGTGAACACTGAAGCTTTCTTT. This sequence encodes CASSPTVNTEAFF.

The chain employs TRBV7-6 and TRBJ2-7; 8 bases map to TRBD2. Trimming cost V 2 bases and J 3 bases; bases outside gene matches: 15. The CDR3 has 18 residues. Germline V CDR1 and CDR2: SGHVS, FNYEAQ. This CDR3 reads CASSLNLGLERENYEQYF. CDR3 in DNA: TGTGCCAGCAGCTTAAATCTAGGCTTGGAGCGGGAGAACTACGAGCAGTACTTC.

There are many counts of this clone. The sample holds other DNA sequences that translate to the same CDR3. V is TRBV28 and J is TRBJ1-5, with D possibly TRBD1 on 6 matching bases. The CDR3 is made up of 13 amino acids. V was cut by 5 bases and J by 2 bases, with 7 bases left in between. Per the germline V gene, CDR1 is MDHEN and CDR2 is SYDVKM. CDR3 loop: CASSRQGNQPQHF. The CDR3 DNA reads TGTGCCAGCAGTAGACAGGGCAATCAGCCCCAGCATTTT.

V gene TRBV18 combines with J gene TRBJ2-7, with 8 bases matching TRBD1. This CDR3 has 14 amino acids. From germline, CDR1 is KGHSH and CDR2 LQKENI. The V and J ends lost 1 base and 8 bases, in that order; junction bases with no gene match: 7. CDR3 coding DNA: TGTGCCAGCTCACCACAACCTCGGACAGGGCAGCAGTACTTC. It specifies CASSPQPRTGQQYF.

The chain is built from TRBV29-1 and TRBJ2-1; 8 bases are a match to TRBD1. With 7 bases clipped from V and 7 bases from J, the junction kept 6 bases outside the gene matches. Looked up from germline, CDR1 is SQVTM and CDR2 is ANQGSEA. The CDR3 has 12 residues. The CDR3 is CSALQGVNEQFF. CDR3 DNA: TGCAGCGCCTTACAGGGGGTTAATGAGCAGTTCTTC.

Concerning this clone: This sample includes further DNA sequences coding for the same CDR3. The rearrangement uses TRBV30 and TRBJ1-4; D may be TRBD1 (6 bases). Deletions cut 0 bases from V and 7 bases from J, with 12 bases between. CDR3 length equals 14 residues. Germline V gene data show CDR1 as GTSNPN and CDR2 as SVGIG (reference sequence). CDR3 DNA: TGTGCCTGGAGTGTAATGGGGGCGGCTGAAAAACTGTTTTTT. Translated: CAWSVMGAAEKLFF.

On this clone itself: This likely reflects a read error, since a far larger clone is one base away. Other DNA sequences within the sample encode an identical CDR3. The chain uses TRBV18 and TRBJ2-7; the D gene is possibly TRBD2 (6 bases). The CDR3 totals 12 residues. CDR1 KGHSH and CDR2 LQKENI come from the germline V gene. The CDR3 reads CASSPSGEEQYF. The CDR3 DNA reads as TGTGCCAGCTCACCATCGGGAGAAGAGCAATACTTC.

The V call is TRBV19, the J call TRBJ2-3; D is unresolved. The length of the CDR3 is 13 residues. Deletions cut 5 bases from V and 3 bases from J, with 9 bases between. Germline loops: CDR1 LNHDA, CDR2 SQIVND (reference sequence). CDR3 coding DNA: TGTGCCAGTAGTCACAGTATTACAGATACGCAGTATTTT. It specifies CASSHSITDTQYF.

V gene TRBV4-1 combines with J gene TRBJ1-3; possibly TRBD1 for D (6 bases). Trimming left V 4 bases short and J 0 bases short, with 19 bases between. The CDR3 loop spans 18 amino acids. Germline CDR1 reads MGHRA; CDR2 reads YSYEKL. CDR3 bases: TGCGCCAGCAGCCCCCAGTGGCCGGACAGACTCTCTGGAAACACCATATATTTT. Its translation: CASSPQWPDRLSGNTIYF.

As to this clone: The same CDR3 can be traced to other DNA sequences in this sample. This chain links TRBV2 with TRBJ2-3, with D tentatively TRBD1 or TRBD2 (6 bases each). Trimming shortened V by 5 bases and J by 6 bases, and 12 bases separated the two germline ends. Germline V gene lookup returns CDR1 SNHLY and CDR2 FYNNEI. The CDR3 is 13 amino acids. In DNA form, the CDR3 reads TGTGCCAGCAGTCCGACGGGGGCGGATACGCAGTATTTT. This codes for CASSPTGADTQYF.

The V and J genes are TRBV2 and TRBJ2-7, with TRBD2 identical over 12 bases. From germline, CDR1 is SNHLY and CDR2 FYNNEI. The CDR3 totals 15 residues. With 1 base clipped from V and 2 bases from J, the junction kept 0 bases outside the gene matches. The CDR3 sequence: CASSEGTSGTYEQYF. In DNA, the CDR3 is TGTGCCAGCAGTGAAGGGACTAGCGGGACCTACGAGCAGTACTTC.

This clone has only a few counts. This chain links TRBV5-1 with TRBJ1-2, with D unresolved. The CDR3 is 13 amino acids. Between the trimmed V and J ends, which lost 4 bases and 4 bases, there was a span of 11 bases. The germline V gene has CDR1 SGHRS and CDR2 YFSETQ. In DNA, the CDR3 is TGCGCCAGCAGCCCAGACATGCCCTATGGCTACACCTTC. It translates to CASSPDMPYGYTF.